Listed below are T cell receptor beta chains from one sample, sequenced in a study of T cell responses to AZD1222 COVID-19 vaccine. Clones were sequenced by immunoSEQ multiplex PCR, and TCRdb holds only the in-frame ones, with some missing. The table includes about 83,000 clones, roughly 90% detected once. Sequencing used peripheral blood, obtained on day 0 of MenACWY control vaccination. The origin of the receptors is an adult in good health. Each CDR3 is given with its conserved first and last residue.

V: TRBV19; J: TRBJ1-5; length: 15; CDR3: CASSIPWNSNQPQHF
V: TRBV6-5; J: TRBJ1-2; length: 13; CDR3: CASSPRTGGGDTF
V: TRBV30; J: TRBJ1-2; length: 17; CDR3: CAYPTTLAGRANYGYTF
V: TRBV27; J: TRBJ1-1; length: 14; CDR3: CASSLDRGNTEAFF
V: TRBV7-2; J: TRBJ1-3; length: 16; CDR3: CASSLSGVGTGNTIYF
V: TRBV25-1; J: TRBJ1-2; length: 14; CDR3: CASSESGFWDGYTF
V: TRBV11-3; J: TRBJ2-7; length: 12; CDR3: CASSLNGGEQYF
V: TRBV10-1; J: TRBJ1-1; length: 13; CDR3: CASSVGGGSEAFF
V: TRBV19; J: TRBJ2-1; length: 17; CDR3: CASSIEGLAGYYNEQFF
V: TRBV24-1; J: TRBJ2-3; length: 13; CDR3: CATGGFRTDTQYF
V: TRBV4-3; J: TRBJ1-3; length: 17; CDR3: CASSQGDRTTSGNTIYF